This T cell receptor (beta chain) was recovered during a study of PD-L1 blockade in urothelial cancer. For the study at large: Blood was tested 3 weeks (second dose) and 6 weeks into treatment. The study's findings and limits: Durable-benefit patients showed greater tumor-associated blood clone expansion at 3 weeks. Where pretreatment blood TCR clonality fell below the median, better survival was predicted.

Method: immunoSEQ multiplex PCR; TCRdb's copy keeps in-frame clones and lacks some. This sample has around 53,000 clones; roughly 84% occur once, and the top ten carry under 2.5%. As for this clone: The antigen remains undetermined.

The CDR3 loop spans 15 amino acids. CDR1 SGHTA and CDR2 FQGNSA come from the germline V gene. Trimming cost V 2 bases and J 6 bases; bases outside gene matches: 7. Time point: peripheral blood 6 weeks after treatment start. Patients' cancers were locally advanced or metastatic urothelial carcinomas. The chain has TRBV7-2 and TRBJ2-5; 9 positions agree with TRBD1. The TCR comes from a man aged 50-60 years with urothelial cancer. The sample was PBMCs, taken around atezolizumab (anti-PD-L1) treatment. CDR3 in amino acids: CASSLLGTGSKTQYF. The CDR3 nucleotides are TGTGCCAGCAGCTTACTAGGGACAGGGTCGAAGACCCAGTACTTC.